Listed below are T cell receptor beta chains from one sample, sequenced in a study of cytomegalovirus exposure and HLA in healthy donors. Here immunoSEQ multiplex PCR was the method, and the copy in TCRdb shows in-frame clones only, minus some. The table has 150,000 to 200,000 clones, 75% seen once. The specimen sequenced was PBMCs. The receptors here all came from a woman aged 50 to 60 in good health and CMV-seropositive. The CDR3 runs from the conserved cysteine through the conserved F or W. D genes are given only for firm matches. Only some rows state a clone size, as once, few, many or a class for expanded clones.

v_gene	abundance	j_gene	d_gene	len	CDR3aa	CDR3nt
TRBV4-2	.	TRBJ2-5	TRBD2	16	CASSQDGSGGLGAQYF	TGTGCCAGCAGCCAAGATGGTAGCGGGGGGTTAGGGGCCCAGTACTTC
TRBV5-1	few	TRBJ2-7	TRBD1	15	CASSPTGGGMYEQYF	TGCGCCAGCAGCCCGACAGGGGGTGGTATGTACGAGCAGTACTTC
TRBV19	.	TRBJ2-3	TRBD2	15	CASSILAGGGDTQYF	TGTGCCAGTAGTATCCTAGCGGGGGGCGGGGATACGCAGTATTTT
TRBV9	.	TRBJ1-3	.	14	CASSTADSGNTIYF	TGTGCCAGCAGCACTGCTGACTCTGGAAACACCATATATTTT
TRBV7-8	few	TRBJ1-2	.	13	CASSLGLAYGYTF	TGTGCCAGCAGCTTGGGCCTGGCGTATGGCTACACCTTC
TRBV27	.	TRBJ2-3	TRBD2	15	CASRIAGVVTDTQYF	TGTGCCAGCAGGATAGCGGGGGTAGTGACAGATACGCAGTATTTT
TRBV6-5	.	TRBJ1-3	.	15	CASSYSSQVGNTIYF	TGTGCCAGCAGTTACAGCTCGCAGGTTGGAAACACCATATATTTT
TRBV6-4	.	TRBJ1-2	TRBD1	14	CAPLWAGQFYGYTF	TGTGCCCCCCTATGGGCGGGACAGTTCTATGGCTACACCTTC
TRBV19	.	TRBJ1-1	TRBD1	16	CASSPTRTGRGTEAFF	TGTGCCAGTAGTCCGACCCGGACAGGGAGGGGGACTGAAGCTTTCTTT
TRBV11-2	.	TRBJ1-2	TRBD1	14	CASSMSRGNYGYTF	TGTGCCAGCAGCATGAGCAGGGGGAACTATGGCTACACCTTC
TRBV5-1	.	TRBJ2-7	.	19	CASSWNRAGGRLDFHEQYF	TGCGCCAGCAGCTGGAACCGGGCCGGAGGGCGATTGGATTTCCACGAGCAGTACTTC
TRBV5-1	.	TRBJ2-3	.	15	CASSLAPVSTDTQYF	TGCGCCAGCAGCTTAGCCCCCGTTAGCACGGATACGCAGTATTTT
TRBV7-2	.	TRBJ2-7	.	15	CASSPRQAAFGEQYF	TGTGCCAGCAGCCCCCGACAGGCTGCCTTTGGAGAGCAGTACTTC
TRBV10-1	.	TRBJ2-3	.	15	CASSETGRVSDTQYF	TGCGCCAGCAGTGAGACAGGGAGAGTATCAGATACGCAGTATTTT
TRBV2	.	TRBJ2-3	TRBD2	16	CASSVSTSGSTDTQYF	TGTGCCAGCAGTGTGAGTACTAGCGGGAGCACAGATACGCAGTATTTT
TRBV19	.	TRBJ1-2	TRBD1	14	CASPQGGQNYGYTF	TGTGCCAGCCCTCAAGGGGGACAGAACTATGGCTACACCTTC
TRBV10-3	.	TRBJ1-2	TRBD1	14	CAIEQGQGFRGYTF	TGTGCCATAGAGCAGGGACAGGGATTCCGGGGCTACACCTTC
TRBV29-1	.	TRBJ2-6	.	12	CSGLSGANVLTF	TGCAGCGGGCTCTCTGGGGCCAACGTCCTGACTTTC
TRBV7-9	.	TRBJ2-2	.	15	CASSSDRQYTGELFF	TGTGCCAGCAGCTCGGATAGACAGTACACCGGGGAGCTGTTTTTT
TRBV2	.	TRBJ2-1	TRBD2	16	CASSDPSGGFINEQFF	TGTGCCAGCAGTGATCCTAGCGGGGGCTTTATAAATGAGCAGTTCTTC
TRBV15	.	TRBJ2-3	.	17	CATSTTRTVISTDTQYF	TGTGCCACCAGCACCACACGGACAGTAATTAGCACAGATACGCAGTATTTT
TRBV10-1	few	TRBJ2-7	TRBD2	15	CASSESTAGGGEQYF	TGCGCCAGCAGTGAGTCGACGGCGGGGGGGGGCGAGCAGTACTTC
TRBV9	.	TRBJ2-1	.	17	CASSVGGGETSYNEQFF	TGTGCCAGCAGCGTAGGAGGCGGAGAAACTAGTTACAATGAGCAGTTCTTC
TRBV19	.	TRBJ1-6	TRBD1	13	CATGQGNNSPLHF	TGTGCCACGGGACAGGGCAATAATTCACCCCTCCACTTT
TRBV6-5	.	TRBJ2-2	.	15	CASSRGQRNTGELFF	TGTGCCAGCAGTCGTGGACAGAGAAACACCGGGGAGCTGTTTTTT
TRBV6-1	.	TRBJ1-1	.	14	CASSAGAGNTEAFF	TGTGCCAGCAGTGCGGGTGCGGGGAACACTGAAGCTTTCTTT
TRBV2	few	TRBJ1-1	.	14	CASAASTANHEAFF	TGTGCCAGCGCGGCATCGACAGCAAATCATGAAGCTTTCTTT
TRBV6-1	.	TRBJ2-3	.	15	CASKEYERGTDTQYF	TGTGCCAGCAAGGAGTATGAGAGAGGCACAGATACGCAGTATTTT
TRBV6-4	.	TRBJ2-1	.	12	CASRQGGAEQFF	TGTGCCAGCAGACAAGGGGGGGCTGAGCAGTTCTTC
TRBV6-1	.	TRBJ1-6	.	15	CASSEGSLGNSPLHF	TGTGCCAGCAGTGAGGGGAGCTTGGGTAATTCACCCCTCCACTTT
TRBV6-1	few	TRBJ1-2	.	13	CASSVNSHYGYTF	TGTGCCAGCAGTGTAAACAGCCACTATGGCTACACCTTC
TRBV2	once	TRBJ1-6	TRBD1	18	CASSEHGTGRGVLSPLHF	TGTGCCAGCAGTGAACACGGGACAGGGAGGGGGGTTCTTTCACCCCTCCACTTT
TRBV2	once	TRBJ1-1	TRBD1	14	CASGSDRRSTEAFF	TGTGCCAGCGGCTCGGACAGGCGGTCCACTGAAGCTTTCTTT
TRBV5-1	.	TRBJ2-1	TRBD1	15	CASSGTGQGINEQFF	TGCGCCAGCAGCGGGACTGGACAGGGGATCAATGAGCAGTTCTTC
TRBV5-1	.	TRBJ2-6	.	15	CASSLASSGANVLTF	TGCGCCAGCAGCTTGGCGTCCTCTGGGGCCAACGTCCTGACTTTC
TRBV25-1	.	TRBJ2-4	.	15	CASSEYRPTGNIQYF	TGTGCCAGCAGTGAATACCGGCCGACAGGAAACATTCAGTACTTC
TRBV12-5	few	TRBJ1-6	.	12	CASGLQLKSLHF	TGTGCTAGTGGCTTACAACTAAAATCCCTCCACTTT
TRBV4-1	.	TRBJ1-2	TRBD1	16	CASSQDPRGLDYGYTF	TGCGCCAGCAGCCAAGATCCCAGGGGGCTTGACTATGGCTACACCTTC
TRBV11-2	.	TRBJ2-1	.	13	CASTNYEYNEQFF	TGTGCCAGCACCAATTATGAGTACAATGAGCAGTTCTTC
TRBV5-4	few	TRBJ2-2	TRBD2	16	CASSASGGEGAGELFF	TGTGCCAGCAGCGCCAGCGGGGGGGAGGGGGCCGGGGAGCTGTTTTTT
TRBV7-2	.	TRBJ2-1	TRBD2	16	CASSLLGLAGGYEQFF	TGTGCCAGCAGCTTATTGGGCCTAGCGGGGGGCTATGAGCAGTTCTTC
TRBV7-7	.	TRBJ2-3	.	13	CASSLVLGDTQYF	TGTGCCAGCAGCTTAGTACTAGGGGATACGCAGTATTTT
TRBV30	.	TRBJ2-1	.	13	CAWSPGTWNEQFF	TGTGCCTGGAGCCCCGGTACCTGGAATGAGCAGTTCTTC
TRBV6-6	.	TRBJ2-7	TRBD1	15	CASSYPATGLDEQYF	TGTGCCAGCAGTTACCCCGCGACAGGGCTCGACGAGCAGTACTTC